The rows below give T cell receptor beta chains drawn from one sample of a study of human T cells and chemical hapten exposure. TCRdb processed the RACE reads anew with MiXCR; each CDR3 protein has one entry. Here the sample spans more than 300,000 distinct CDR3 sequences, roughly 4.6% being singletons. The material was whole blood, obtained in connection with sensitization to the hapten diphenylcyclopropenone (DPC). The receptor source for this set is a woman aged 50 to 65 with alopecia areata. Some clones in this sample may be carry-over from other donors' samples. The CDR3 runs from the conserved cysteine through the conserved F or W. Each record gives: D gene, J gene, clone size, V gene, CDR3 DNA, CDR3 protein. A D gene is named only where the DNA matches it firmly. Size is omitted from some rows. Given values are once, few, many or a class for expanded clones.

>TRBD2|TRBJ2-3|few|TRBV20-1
TGCAGTGCTAGAGAGCGACTAGCGGGGAACACAGATACGCAGTATTTT
CSARERLAGNTDTQYF
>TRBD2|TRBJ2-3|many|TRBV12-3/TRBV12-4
TGTGCCAGCAGTTTTAGCGGGGGGGCCCCAGATACGCAGTATTTT
CASSFSGGAPDTQYF
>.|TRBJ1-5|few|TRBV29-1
TGCAGCGTTGGCCAGCTCAATCAGCCCCAGCATTTT
CSVGQLNQPQHF
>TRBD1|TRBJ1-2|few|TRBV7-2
TGTGCCAGCAGCTTAGACAGGGGGCGACATAAAGGCTACACCTTC
CASSLDRGRHKGYTF
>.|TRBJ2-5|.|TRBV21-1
TGTGCCAGCAGCGTCCCGGGGTCCAGAAGCTACCAAGAGACCCAGTACTTC
CASSVPGSRSYQETQYF
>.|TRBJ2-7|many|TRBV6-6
TGTGCCAGCAGCCCTGCGGGCCTCTCCTACGAGCAGTACTTC
CASSPAGLSYEQYF
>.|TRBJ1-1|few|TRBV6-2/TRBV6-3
TGTGCCAGCAGTTACCTCCGATGGACCCGATTTATCCCCAACACTGAAGCTTTCTTT
CASSYLRWTRFIPNTEAFF
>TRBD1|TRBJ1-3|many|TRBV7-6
TGTGCCAGCAGCCGAGGGGGACAGGGAAACACCATATATTTT
CASSRGGQGNTIYF
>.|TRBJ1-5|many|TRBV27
TGTGCCAGCAGTTTAAGGTGGGGCGGCAATCAGCCCCAGCATTTT
CASSLRWGGNQPQHF
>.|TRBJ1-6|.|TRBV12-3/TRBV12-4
TGTGCCAGCAGTTTGCAGGGGAGTAATTCACCCCTCCACTTT
CASSLQGSNSPLHF
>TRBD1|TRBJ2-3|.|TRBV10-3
TGTGCCATCATGGAGGACAGGGCAGATACGCAGTGTTTT
CAIMEDRADTQCF